This T cell receptor beta chain was captured by sequencing in a study of cytomegalovirus exposure and HLA in healthy donors. Whole-study findings and limits: TCR beta V- and J-gene trimming, according to a later analysis, was linked to a missense DCLRE1C variant. For presence/absence analyses, sequencing depth was assumed to be roughly uniform across donors.

As to this clone: Its antigen is not identified.

Germline V gene lookup returns CDR1 ENHRY and CDR2 SYGVKD. This CDR3 contains 14 residues. With 4 bases removed from V and 6 bases from J, the gap between germline ends came to 14 bases. Primers for the PCR totalled 60 Vbeta and 13 Jbeta. Generated by immunoSEQ multiplex PCR, the TCRdb table keeps only in-frame clones and is missing some. Of 95,000 to 150,000 clones in the sample, 65% to 80% were seen once. Every donor was a healthy person donating bone marrow. The study sampled nominally healthy donors, though unrecorded immune exposures were likely. This sequence was found in a woman between 40 and 50 years old in good health and CMV-seropositive. The V gene is TRBV10-3, the J gene TRBJ2-3; tentatively, D is TRBD2 (6 bases). Sequences were obtained from PBMCs. CDR3: CAISGLGSRDTQYF. CDR3 in DNA: TGTGCCATCAGTGGACTAGGGTCACGGGATACGCAGTATTTT.